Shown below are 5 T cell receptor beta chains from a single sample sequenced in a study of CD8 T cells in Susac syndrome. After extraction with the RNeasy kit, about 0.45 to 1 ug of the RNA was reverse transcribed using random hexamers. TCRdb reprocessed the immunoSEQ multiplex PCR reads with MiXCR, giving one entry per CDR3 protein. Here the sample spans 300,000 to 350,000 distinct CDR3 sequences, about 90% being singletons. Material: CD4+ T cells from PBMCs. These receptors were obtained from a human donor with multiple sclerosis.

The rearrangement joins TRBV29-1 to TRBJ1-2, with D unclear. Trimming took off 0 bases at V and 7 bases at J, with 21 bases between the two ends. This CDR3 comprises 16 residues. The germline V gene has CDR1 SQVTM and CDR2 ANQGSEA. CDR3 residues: CSVEEVEEAGTGGYTF. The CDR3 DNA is TGCAGCGTTGAAGAAGTGGAGGAAGCGGGAACTGGTGGCTACACCTTC.

The CDR3 coding sequence is TGTGCCAGCAGCTGGGAGACCTTAGCGGGGGGAAACACAGATACGCAGTATTTT. The encoded protein is CASSWETLAGGNTDTQYF. This chain connects TRBV11-2 to TRBJ2-3; TRBD2 matches 10 bases. V was clipped by 4 bases and J by 2 bases; unmatched bases: 12. There are 18 residues in the CDR3. The V gene's germline CDR1 is SGHAT and CDR2 FQNNGV. Combining the CDR3 with reference TRBV11-2 and TRBJ2-3 gives the whole variable domain EAGVAQSPRYKIIEKRQSVAFWCNPISGHATLYWYQQILGQGPKLLIQFQNNGVVDDSQLPKDRFSAERLKGVDSTLKIQPAKLEDSAVYLCASSWETLAGGNTDTQYFGPGTRLTVL.

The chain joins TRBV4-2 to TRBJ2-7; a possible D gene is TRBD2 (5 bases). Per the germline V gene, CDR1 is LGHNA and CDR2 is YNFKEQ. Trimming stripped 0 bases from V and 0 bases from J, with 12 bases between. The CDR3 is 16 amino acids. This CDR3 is CASSQDPGINSYEQYF. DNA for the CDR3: TGTGCCAGCAGCCAAGATCCCGGGATCAACTCCTACGAGCAGTACTTC.

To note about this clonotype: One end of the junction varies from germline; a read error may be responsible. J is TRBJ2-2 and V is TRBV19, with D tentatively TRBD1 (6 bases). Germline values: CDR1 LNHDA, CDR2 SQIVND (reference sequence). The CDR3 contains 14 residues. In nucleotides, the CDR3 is TGTGCCAGTAGTATGAGGGGGAACGCCGGGGAGCTGTTTTTT. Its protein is CASSMRGNAGELFF.

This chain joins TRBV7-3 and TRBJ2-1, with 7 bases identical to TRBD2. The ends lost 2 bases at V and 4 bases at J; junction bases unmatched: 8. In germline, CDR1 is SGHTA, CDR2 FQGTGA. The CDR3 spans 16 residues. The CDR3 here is CASSLLGASGYNEQFF. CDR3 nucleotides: TGTGCCAGCAGCTTACTCGGGGCTAGCGGATACAATGAGCAGTTCTTC.